This T cell receptor (beta chain) was retrieved from a study of T cell responses to AZD1222 COVID-19 vaccine. The study, taken as a whole, reports: The sample set comprised mostly white British donors with more females, and clonal diversity was possibly underestimated.

Method: immunoSEQ multiplex PCR; TCRdb's copy keeps in-frame clones and lacks some. The data hold around 46,000 clones, with roughly 90% observed a single time. To note about this clone: Antigen unknown.

The germline CDR1 and CDR2 sequences are MNHEY and SVGEGT. The CDR3 runs 15 residues. Trimming took off 4 bases at V and 6 bases at J, with 16 bases between the two ends. Specimen: peripheral blood, collected 28 days after the second AZD1222 dose. The TCR sequence derives from an adult who received the AZD1222 COVID-19 vaccine. This chain links TRBV6-2 or TRBV6-3 with TRBJ1-5; D gene uncertain. CDR3 coding DNA: TGTGCCAGCAGTTCCCGAGCCTGGGGTAGTCAGCCCCAGCATTTT. Protein sequence: CASSSRAWGSQPQHF.